This T cell receptor beta chain came from a study of T cell responses to AZD1222 COVID-19 vaccine. In regard to this clone: Its antigen is undetermined.

Study results and caveats: Compared with day 0, the breadth and depth of the Spike-specific TCR repertoire rose significantly after two doses of AZD1222. Females outnumbered males among donors, who were mostly white British; clonal diversity was possibly underestimated. Repertoires were obtained solely post-peak T cell response.

The ends were cut back, 6 bases at V and 2 bases at J, with 5 bases in the middle. The CDR3 has 11 residues. Germline V gives CDR1 MNHEY, CDR2 SVGEGT. Using immunoSEQ multiplex PCR, the repertoire was profiled, and TCRdb retains in-frame clones only, with some absent. The sample has about 140,000 clones. The sequence came from an adult in good health. The sequencing input was peripheral blood. The chain uses TRBV6-2 or TRBV6-3 and TRBJ2-7; D not resolved. This chain's CDR3 is CASSATYEQYF. The CDR3 region has the DNA TGTGCCAGCAGCGCGACCTACGAGCAGTACTTC.